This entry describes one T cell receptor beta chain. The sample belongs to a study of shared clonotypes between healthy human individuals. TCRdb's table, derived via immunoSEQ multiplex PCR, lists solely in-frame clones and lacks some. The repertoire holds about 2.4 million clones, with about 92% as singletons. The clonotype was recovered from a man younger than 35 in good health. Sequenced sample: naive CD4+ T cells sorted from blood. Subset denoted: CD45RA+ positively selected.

CDR3 in amino acids: CASSLAGQAGYTF. CDR3 bases: TGTGCCAGCAGCTTGGCCGGACAGGCTGGCTACACCTTC. The chain employs TRBV5-5 and TRBJ1-2; the match to TRBD1 covers 7 bases. The CDR3 spans 13 residues. Germline V gene sequence: CDR1 SGHKS, CDR2 YYEKEE (reference sequence). With 0 bases clipped from V and 7 bases from J, the junction kept 3 bases outside the gene matches.